This passage covers 12 T cell receptor beta chains from one sample sequenced in a study of control samples from healthy donors and cancer patients. Clones were read by immunoSEQ multiplex PCR, and TCRdb kept only the in-frame ones, dropping some. The sample consists of approximately 120,000 clones, approximately 90% of them appearing once. Material: blood. The receptor source for this set is a human donor in good health. The donor label of this sample is uncertain.

This chain links TRBV7-2 with TRBJ2-1; D could derive from TRBD1 or TRBD2 (6 bases each). The CDR3 loop spans 14 amino acids. Deletions cut 1 base from V and 6 bases from J, with 10 bases between. The germline CDR1 and CDR2 sequences are SGHTA and FQGNSA. For the CDR3, the DNA is TGTGCCAGCAGCTTAGGGGGGGCAGTCAATGAGCAGTTCTTC. Its protein is CASSLGGAVNEQFF.

This clone was counted a single time. This chain connects TRBV29-1 to TRBJ1-2; 8 bases agree with TRBD1. This CDR3 comprises 13 residues. CDR1 and CDR2 (germline): SQVTM, ANQGSEA. The CDR3 here is CIARAGGDYGYTF. As DNA, the CDR3 is TGCATCGCAAGGGCAGGGGGCGACTATGGCTACACCTTC. The variable domain in full, with the rest retrieved from reference TRBV29-1 and TRBJ1-2, is SAVISQKPSRDICQRGTSLTIQCQVDSQVTMMFWYRQQPGQSLTLIATANQGSEATYESGFVIDKFPISRPNLTFSTLTVSNMSPEDSSIYLCIARAGGDYGYTFGSGTRLTVV.

The rearrangement joins TRBV7-2 to TRBJ1-2; D ambiguous. Germline CDR1 SGHTA, CDR2 FQGNSA. The ends were cut back, 5 bases at V and 2 bases at J, with 9 bases in the middle. The CDR3 spans 13 residues. The CDR3 here is CASSPGINYGYTF. The CDR3 DNA is TGTGCCAGCAGCCCAGGAATCAACTATGGCTACACCTTC.

The chain combines TRBV6-5 with TRBJ2-7, with D tentatively TRBD2 (5 bases). The V gene lost 6 bases and the J gene lost 3 bases, with 15 bases spanning the gap. This CDR3 is 14 amino acids long. In germline, CDR1 is MNHEY, CDR2 SVGAGI. The DNA of the CDR3 is TGTGCCAGCAGCAATCTACTAGGGCTCTACGAGCAGTACTTC. Translation: CASSNLLGLYEQYF.

The J gene is TRBJ1-2, the V gene TRBV19; D uncertain. V was cut by 3 bases and J by 2 bases, with 7 bases left in between. The CDR3 extends over 13 amino acids. The germline gives CDR1 LNHDA, CDR2 SQIVND (reference sequence). CDR3 in amino acids: CASSISENYGYTF. The CDR3 DNA reads as TGTGCCAGTAGTATCTCGGAGAACTATGGCTACACCTTC.

The chain carries TRBV28 and TRBJ2-7; TRBD1 matches at 8 bases. The CDR3 has 16 residues. CDR1 and CDR2 (germline): MDHEN, SYDVKM. Unmatched junction bases numbered 12, after V lost 6 bases and J lost 2 bases. The chain's CDR3 is CASSFRDRDRPYEQYF. The CDR3 coding sequence is TGTGCCAGCAGCTTCAGGGACCGGGACAGGCCCTACGAGCAGTACTTC.

V usage is TRBV24-1 and J usage is TRBJ2-2; TRBD1 aligns across 7 bases. J gave up 0 bases and V 4 bases, and 4 bases lay outside the gene matches. CDR3 length: 16 residues. Germline values: CDR1 KGHDR, CDR2 SFDVKD. Here the CDR3 reads CATSDTGTANTGELFF. DNA for the CDR3: TGTGCCACCAGTGACACCGGGACAGCGAACACCGGGGAGCTGTTTTTT.

This sequence joins TRBV9 and TRBJ1-6; TRBD1 matches 8 bases. After removal of 4 bases from V and 6 bases from J, the junction contained 9 bases not matched to a gene. This CDR3 comprises 16 residues. CDR1 and CDR2 (germline): SGDLS, YYNGEE. CDR3 sequence: CASSTTGVGGNSPLHF. The CDR3, as DNA: TGTGCCAGCAGCACGACAGGGGTTGGGGGTAATTCACCCCTCCACTTT.

The CDR3 protein is CASSYSYGLNTEAFF. The CDR3, as DNA: TGTGCCAGCAGTTACTCGTACGGATTGAACACTGAAGCTTTCTTT. The chain joins TRBV6-6 to TRBJ1-1; D is unclear. Trimming shortened V by 0 bases and J by 0 bases, and 8 bases separated the two germline ends. This CDR3 contains 15 residues. Germline CDR1 reads MNHNY; CDR2 reads SVGAGI (reference sequence).

CDR3 sequence reads: CASSLNLAGGAHEQYF. In nucleotides, the CDR3 is TGTGCCAGCAGCCTCAACTTAGCGGGGGGTGCCCACGAGCAGTACTTC. This rearrangement joins TRBV7-8 to TRBJ2-7; 10 bases are a match to TRBD2. CDR1 and CDR2 from the germline V gene are SGHVS and FQNEAQ. The CDR3 contains 16 residues. V shed 5 bases, J shed 5 bases, and the junction held 12 bases outside the gene matches.

The V gene is TRBV5-1, the J gene TRBJ2-1; tentatively, D is TRBD1 (5 bases). V gave up 1 base and J gave up 0 bases, with 8 bases separating them. CDR1 is SGHRS, CDR2 YFSETQ, per germline. The CDR3 has 15 residues. Here the CDR3 reads CASSLRGDSYNEQFF. In nucleotides, the CDR3 is TGCGCCAGCAGCTTGAGGGGCGACTCCTACAATGAGCAGTTCTTC.

The gene calls are TRBV12-3 or TRBV12-4 and TRBJ2-2; D gene ambiguous. V was cut by 6 bases and J by 3 bases, with 8 bases left in between. The CDR3 is made up of 13 amino acids. For the CDR3, the DNA is TGTGCCAGCAGCTCCGGACACACCGGGGAGCTGTTTTTT. It yields the protein CASSSGHTGELFF.